This T cell receptor delta chain appears in the sequencing data of a study of gamma-delta chains in newborns, infants, children. Across the study: Microbial exposure reportedly drives polyclonal innate γδ T cell expansion after birth.

The CDR3 has 22 amino acids. V shed 4 bases, J shed 2 bases, and the junction held 28 bases outside the gene matches. Germline values: CDR1 TSWWSYY, CDR2 QGS. TCRdb applied CATT to the reads for clone calling. This repertoire shows 9,000 to 13,000 delta-chain clones, about 3.8% found once; its top ten account for 7.5% to 9.5%. The receptor's source is a child who was a newborn, infant or young child, either healthy, febrile or measles-vaccinated (not recorded which). Sequenced material: blood. V is TRDV1 and J is TRDJ1; 7 bases line up with TRDD2. The CDR3 loop reads CALGVPTFGAHREMRSTDKLIF. The DNA for the CDR3 is TGTGCTCTTGGGGTTCCTACTTTTGGGGCTCATAGGGAGATGAGGAGTACCGATAAACTCATCTTT.